The present entry profiles one T cell receptor beta chain with its context. The junction and the germline gene differ at one end; a read error may be behind it. The sample comes from a study of blood T cell repertoires in COVID-19. Study overall: Donors in the United States, Italy and Spain gave samples during acute or convalescent COVID-19. The analysed material was cDNA or gDNA that came from T cells, B-cell-depleted T cells, or PBMCs.

In the source study's methods: Cell counts per sample came from amplifying reference gene primers. This table comes from immunoSEQ multiplex PCR, and its TCRdb copy is limited to in-frame clones, with some not included. Clone size and V and J calls were adopted from that table, with D and trimming inferred from the DNA. The sample contains some 310,000 clones, 90% of which appear only once. The length of the CDR3 is 18 residues. Per germline, CDR1 SGHDT and CDR2 YYEEEE. Enrolment of Seattle patients took place during active infection, and they were followed longitudinally. Sequences were obtained from peripheral blood. This chain connects TRBV5-6 to TRBJ2-1; possible D gene TRBD1, 5 bases. This clonotype was sampled from a woman in her twenties or thirties with COVID-19, enrolled during active disease. CDR3 loop: CASSLAITRRGTYHEQFF. CDR3 sequence (DNA): TGTGCCAGCAGCTTGGCCATCACGCGAAGGGGAACCTACCATGAGCAGTTCTTC.